The clone carrying this T cell receptor (beta chain) appeared a single time. Antigen specificity is unknown. The sample comes from a study of shared clonotypes between healthy human individuals. Findings and limits, study-wide: Specimens sampled were limited to blood, with tissue repertoires likely differing.

All donors were Caucasian adults living in Nashville, Tennessee. Splitting the CD4+ cells yielded a CD45RA+ naive subset and a CD45RA-negative memory subset. As originally analysed: Quality scores were absent from the junction-only immunoSEQ sequences, so filtering differed. Generated by immunoSEQ multiplex PCR, the TCRdb table keeps only in-frame clones and is missing some. The D gene and trimming were derived from the DNA, and the V and J assignments and clone size from that table. Of about 2.4 million clones listed, approximately 94% are singletons. The CDR3 is 14 residues long. The V segment lost 8 bases and the J segment 8 bases; nucleotides outside the gene matches: 13. Per germline, CDR1 MNHEY and CDR2 SVGAGI.

The chain combines TRBV6-5 with TRBJ1-2, with 8 bases fitting TRBD1. The sequence derives from a man between 18 and 35 years old in good health. Some clones in this sample may be carry-over from other donors' samples. The sequenced material came from naive CD4+ T cells from PBMCs. The subset denotes: CD45RA+ positively selected. The CDR3: CASPPVGRGRGYTF. The CDR3 coding sequence is TGTGCCAGCCCCCCAGTTGGCAGGGGGCGAGGCTACACCTTC.